The 31 T cell receptor beta chains below were found in one sample sequenced in a study of blood T cell repertoires in COVID-19. Produced via immunoSEQ multiplex PCR; TCRdb's table is partial and in-frame only. Of about 380,000 clones in the sample, 85% are singletons; the top ten hold about 3.6%. The sample taken for sequencing was peripheral blood. The receptors originated from a woman under 30 with acute or convalescent COVID-19.

J is TRBJ1-5 and V is TRBV19, with TRBD1 as a possible D gene (6 bases). CDR3 size: 15 residues. Germline CDR1 is LNHDA and CDR2 is SQIVND (reference sequence). V lost 6 bases and J lost 4, with 16 bases in between. CDR3 nucleotides: TGTGCCAGTAGAGGGAGTCTGGACAGAAATCAGCCCCAGCATTTT. Translation gives CASRGSLDRNQPQHF.

The chain uses TRBV5-8 and TRBJ2-6; TRBD1 matches at 7 bases. The CDR3 loop spans 16 amino acids. Germline trimming cut 2 bases from V and 8 bases from J; bases unmatched to any gene: 10. Germline V lookup: CDR1 SGHTS, CDR2 YDEGEE. Here the CDR3 reads CASSLGTENIPNVLTF. The CDR3 DNA follows: TGTGCCAGCAGCTTAGGGACAGAAAATATACCCAACGTCCTGACTTTC. The full variable domain, with the rest looked up from reference TRBV5-8 and TRBJ2-6, is EAGVTQSPTHLIKTRGQQATLRCSPISGHTSVYWYQQALGLGLQFLLWYDEGEERNRGNFPPRFSGRQFPNYSSELNVNALELEDSALYLCASSLGTENIPNVLTFGAGSRLTVL.

The CDR3 DNA reads TGTGCCAGCAGTGATGAGGGACAGGGCCATCAGCCCCAGCATTTT. This sequence encodes CASSDEGQGHQPQHF. The rearrangement uses TRBV6-1 and TRBJ1-5, with TRBD1 matching 9 bases. Germline loops: CDR1 MNHNS, CDR2 SASEGT. The CDR3 is 15 residues long. V dropped 3 bases and J dropped 5; count of bases not matched to a gene: 5.

The chain recombines TRBV4-2 with TRBJ2-3; 11 positions agree with TRBD2. This CDR3 comprises 19 residues. V dropped 0 bases and J dropped 2; count of bases not matched to a gene: 10. Germline CDR1 reads LGHNA; CDR2 reads YNFKEQ. The CDR3 region is CASSQDWGLAGGNTDTQYF. The CDR3 region has the DNA TGTGCCAGCAGCCAAGATTGGGGTTTAGCGGGGGGGAACACAGATACGCAGTATTTT.

J is TRBJ2-2 and V is TRBV9; D not certain. Germline-derived CDR1 and CDR2 are SGDLS and YYNGEE. CDR3 length: 15 residues. The V end lost 4 bases, the J end lost 4 bases, and 14 bases lay between the germline ends. The CDR3 spells CASSSGVTGTGELFF. For the CDR3, the DNA is TGTGCCAGCAGCTCTGGAGTAACGGGCACCGGGGAGCTGTTTTTT.

The chain couples TRBV19 to TRBJ2-3; weak D call: TRBD1 (6 bases). Trimming cost V 7 bases and J 14 bases, with 19 bases left between them. The germline V gene has CDR1 LNHDA and CDR2 SQIVND (reference sequence). The CDR3 runs to 12 residues. The CDR3 sequence: CASTQGPMQLYF. The CDR3 DNA reads TGTGCCAGTACCCAGGGGCCCATGCAGCTGTATTTT.

The chain couples TRBV19 to TRBJ2-3; 14 nucleotides match TRBD2. CDR1 LNHDA and CDR2 SQIVND come from the germline V gene (reference sequence). The V segment lost 4 bases and the J segment 6 bases; nucleotides outside the gene matches: 6. The CDR3 has 16 residues. As DNA, the CDR3 is TGTGCCAGTAGTACCCCGGGACTAGCGGGAGCCGATACGCAGTATTTT. Translated, it gives CASSTPGLAGADTQYF.

The V and J genes are TRBV9 and TRBJ1-5, with D unclear. V was pared by 4 bases and J by 4 bases, with 18 bases between. Looked up from germline, CDR1 is SGDLS and CDR2 is YYNGEE. The CDR3 runs to 16 residues. CDR3 nucleotide sequence: TGTGCCAGCAGCTCACAGAGTGGCGAACCGAATCAGCCCCAGCATTTT. Translation: CASSSQSGEPNQPQHF.

This clone was counted between two and nine times. V and J are TRBV6-5 and TRBJ1-1, with 7 bases identical to TRBD1. The CDR3 sequence is 14 residues long. Germline lookup yields CDR1 MNHEY and CDR2 SVGAGI. Trimming removed 6 bases from V and 0 bases from J; junction bases left unmatched: 4. This CDR3 is CASRPGTVNTEAFF. Written as DNA, the CDR3 is TGTGCCAGCAGGCCCGGGACAGTGAACACTGAAGCTTTCTTT.

With respect to this clone: Other DNA sequences in this sample translate to the same CDR3. The V and J genes are TRBV12-3 or TRBV12-4 and TRBJ1-1; 9 nucleotides line up with TRBD1. The CDR3 is 13 residues long. The J segment lost 3 bases and the V segment lost 8 bases, leaving 4 bases of the junction unmatched. CDR3 protein: CASRRDRDTEAFF. CDR3 in DNA: TGTGCCAGCCGACGGGACAGGGACACTGAAGCTTTCTTT.

V usage is TRBV7-6 and J usage is TRBJ2-5; D uncertain. Trimming stripped 4 bases from V and 4 bases from J, with 19 bases between. This CDR3 is 16 amino acids long. Germline V gene sequence: CDR1 SGHVS, CDR2 FNYEAQ. DNA of the CDR3: TGTGCCAGCAGCTCCAGTCCTGAGGTACCCACAGAGACCCAGTACTTC. Translated: CASSSSPEVPTETQYF.

The rearrangement links TRBV19 to TRBJ1-1; TRBD1 might be the D (6 bases). This CDR3 comprises 15 residues. The ends were cut back, 2 bases at V and 5 bases at J, with 15 bases in the middle. Germline V CDR1 and CDR2: LNHDA, SQIVND (reference sequence). The CDR3 reads CASSIIKQGKTEAFF. CDR3 nucleotides: TGTGCCAGTAGTATAATAAAACAGGGAAAGACTGAAGCTTTCTTT. Based on the CDR3 plus reference TRBV19 and TRBJ1-1, the full variable domain is DGGITQSPKYLFRKEGQNVTLSCEQNLNHDAMYWYRQDPGQGLRLIYYSQIVNDFQKGDIAEGYSVSREKKESFPLTVTSAQKNPTAFYLCASSIIKQGKTEAFFGQGTRLTVV.

The V and J genes are TRBV7-3 and TRBJ1-1; 11 bases agree with TRBD1. The CDR3 is 16 residues long. Per germline, CDR1 SGHTA and CDR2 FQGTGA. V lost 5 bases to trimming and J lost 2 bases; unmatched junction nucleotides: 7. CDR3 residues: CASSPKGTGGNTEAFF. The CDR3 nucleotides read TGTGCCAGCAGCCCTAAGGGGACAGGGGGAAACACTGAAGCTTTCTTT.

This clone was counted between two and nine times. The chain uses TRBV4-2 and TRBJ1-2, with unresolved D. The CDR3 totals 14 residues. The V end was cut by 1 base, the J end by 8 bases, with 14 bases between. Germline loops: CDR1 LGHNA, CDR2 YNFKEQ. CDR3: CASSQVTESIGYTF. In DNA, the CDR3 is TGTGCCAGCAGCCAAGTGACTGAATCTATCGGCTACACCTTC.

The chain combines TRBV7-2 with TRBJ1-3, with D hard to call. Germline CDR1 is SGHTA and CDR2 is FQGNSA. Trimming pared 1 base from V and 10 bases from J, leaving 14 bases between. The CDR3 spans 14 residues. CDR3 DNA sequence: TGTGCCAGCAGCTTAGAGCAGCGGGAAACAACCATATATTTT. Protein: CASSLEQRETTIYF.

The chain uses TRBV7-3 and TRBJ1-1; D is unclear. Germline V CDR1 and CDR2: SGHTA, FQGTGA. V shed 5 bases and J shed 7 bases, with 17 bases lying between them. CDR3 length: 14 residues. Here the CDR3 reads CASSLTGEAIEAFF. The CDR3, as DNA: TGTGCCAGCAGCCTCACGGGAGAAGCTATTGAAGCTTTCTTT.

V gene TRBV28 combines with J gene TRBJ2-7; D is possibly TRBD1 (6 bases). Germline V gene sequence: CDR1 MDHEN, CDR2 SYDVKM. V was cut by 7 bases and J by 0 bases, with 16 bases left in between. CDR3 length: 15 residues. The CDR3 spells CASTVWGPNSYEQYF. The CDR3 coding sequence is TGTGCCAGCACTGTATGGGGGCCTAACTCCTACGAGCAGTACTTC.

CDR3 residues: CASSYSDRDQETQYF. CDR3 sequence (DNA): TGTGCCAGCAGTTACTCAGACAGGGACCAAGAGACCCAGTACTTC. This sequence joins TRBV6-6 and TRBJ2-5; 7 nucleotides agree with TRBD1. CDR3 length: 15 amino acids. Unmatched junction bases numbered 1, after V lost 0 bases and J lost 0 bases. In germline, CDR1 is MNHNY, CDR2 SVGAGI (reference sequence).

The V gene is TRBV7-6, the J gene TRBJ2-7; D might be TRBD2 (6 bases). The germline V gene encodes CDR1 SGHVS and CDR2 FNYEAQ. CDR3 length: 17 amino acids. V lost 5 bases, J lost 2 bases, and 22 bases lay in between. CDR3 sequence reads: CASSPRAGEASTYEQYF. CDR3 bases: TGTGCCAGCAGCCCTAGAGCGGGCGAGGCCAGTACCTACGAGCAGTACTTC.

The rearrangement links TRBV5-1 to TRBJ2-3, with TRBD1 matching 8 bases. CDR1 is SGHRS and CDR2 is YFSETQ in the germline V gene. The CDR3 extends over 16 amino acids. V dropped 0 bases and J dropped 2; count of bases not matched to a gene: 5. CDR3 DNA: TGCGCCAGCAGCTTGGTCCAGGGGGCTGACACAGATACGCAGTATTTT. Its translation is CASSLVQGADTDTQYF.

V gene TRBV5-5 combines with J gene TRBJ1-2; TRBD1 matches at 9 bases. Per germline, CDR1 SGHKS and CDR2 YYEKEE (reference sequence). The CDR3 has 14 amino acids. V gave up 1 base and J gave up 4 bases; unmatched junction bases: 2. DNA for the CDR3: TGTGCCAGCAGCTTGTTGGACAGGGGCTATGGCTACACCTTC. It translates to CASSLLDRGYGYTF.

The chain is built from TRBV3-1 (or the pseudogene TRBV3-2) and TRBJ2-7; 7 bases are a match to TRBD1. V shed 1 base, J shed 1 base, and the junction held 10 bases outside the gene matches. The CDR3 spans 17 residues. From germline, CDR1 is LGHDT and CDR2 YNNKEL (reference sequence). The CDR3 DNA sequence: TGTGCCAGCAGCCAAGGGCCCAGACAGGGCTGGTCCTACGAGCAGTACTTC. Protein: CASSQGPRQGWSYEQYF.

The chain carries TRBV6-5 and TRBJ2-3; 12 bases fit TRBD2. This CDR3 is built from 14 residues. The V gene's germline CDR1 is MNHEY and CDR2 SVGAGI. V gave up 5 bases and J gave up 5 bases; unmatched junction bases: 2. The CDR3 is CASSRLAGVDTQYF. CDR3 in DNA: TGTGCCAGCAGTCGACTAGCGGGAGTAGATACGCAGTATTTT.

This chain links TRBV2 with TRBJ1-4; D might be TRBD1 (6 bases). The CDR3 sequence is 14 residues long. The V gene lost 4 bases and the J gene lost 8 bases, with 14 bases spanning the gap. Germline V gene sequence: CDR1 SNHLY, CDR2 FYNNEI. CDR3 sequence: CASSGGPLWEKLFF. The CDR3 DNA reads as TGTGCCAGCAGTGGGGGGCCGCTTTGGGAAAAACTGTTTTTT.

J is TRBJ1-4 and V is TRBV5-1; 8 bases fit TRBD1. V dropped 4 bases and J dropped 2; count of bases not matched to a gene: 4. The length of the CDR3 is 15 residues. The V gene's germline CDR1 is SGHRS and CDR2 YFSETQ. The CDR3 is CASSGPGGTNEKLFF. CDR3 sequence (DNA): TGCGCCAGCAGCGGACCAGGGGGCACTAATGAAAAACTGTTTTTT.

CDR3 protein: CASRNTGSNEKLFF. The CDR3 DNA reads as TGTGCCAGCAGAAACACGGGGAGTAATGAAAAACTGTTTTTT. V gene TRBV3-1 (or the pseudogene TRBV3-2) combines with J gene TRBJ1-4; no clear D gene. The germline V gene encodes CDR1 LGHDT and CDR2 YNNKEL (reference sequence). This CDR3 is built from 14 residues. V was pared by 6 bases and J by 4 bases, with 12 bases between.

The V call is TRBV5-4, the J call TRBJ1-2; 8 bases fit TRBD1. This CDR3 has 14 residues. Trimming cost V 4 bases and J 6 bases; bases outside gene matches: 8. The germline V gene encodes CDR1 SGHNT and CDR2 YYREEE (reference sequence). The CDR3 sequence is CASSRDRGRNGYTF. The CDR3 DNA sequence: TGTGCCAGCAGCCGTGACAGGGGACGGAATGGCTACACCTTC.

The rearrangement links TRBV5-1 to TRBJ1-3, with TRBD1 identical over 12 bases. Germline CDR1 SGHRS, CDR2 YFSETQ. The V gene end was trimmed by 8 bases and the J gene end by 2 bases; junction bases not matched to a gene: 2. The CDR3 is 14 residues long. The CDR3 region has the DNA TGCGCCAGTGGGACAGGGGGCCCTGGAAACACCATATATTTT. Protein: CASGTGGPGNTIYF.

The CDR3 DNA is TGTGCCAGCAGGCCGGTTATTGCGGGGAGGGTTACGCAGTATTTT. Protein product: CASRPVIAGRVTQYF. The genes are TRBV27 and TRBJ2-3, with 7 bases that match TRBD2. Germline CDR1 and CDR2: MNHEY and SMNVEV (reference sequence). V gave up 6 bases and J gave up 8 bases; unmatched junction bases: 14. The CDR3 contains 15 residues.

The rearrangement links TRBV6-6 to TRBJ2-7; a possible D gene is TRBD2 (6 bases). The CDR3 is made up of 14 amino acids. V lost 7 bases, J lost 0 bases, and 13 bases lay in between. Germline-derived CDR1 and CDR2 are MNHNY and SVGAGI (reference sequence). This chain's CDR3 is CASMGGLFSYEQYF. In nucleotides, the CDR3 is TGTGCCAGCATGGGGGGTCTCTTCTCCTACGAGCAGTACTTC.

This clone appeared a single time. The chain is built from TRBV27 and TRBJ2-1, with 7 bases that match TRBD2. V shed 2 bases, J shed 10 bases, and the junction held 8 bases outside the gene matches. The CDR3 covers 14 residues. Germline CDR1 is MNHEY and CDR2 is SMNVEV (reference sequence). The chain's CDR3 is CASSLPSGRGEQFF. CDR3 nucleotides: TGTGCCAGCAGTTTACCCTCGGGGAGGGGAGAGCAGTTCTTC.